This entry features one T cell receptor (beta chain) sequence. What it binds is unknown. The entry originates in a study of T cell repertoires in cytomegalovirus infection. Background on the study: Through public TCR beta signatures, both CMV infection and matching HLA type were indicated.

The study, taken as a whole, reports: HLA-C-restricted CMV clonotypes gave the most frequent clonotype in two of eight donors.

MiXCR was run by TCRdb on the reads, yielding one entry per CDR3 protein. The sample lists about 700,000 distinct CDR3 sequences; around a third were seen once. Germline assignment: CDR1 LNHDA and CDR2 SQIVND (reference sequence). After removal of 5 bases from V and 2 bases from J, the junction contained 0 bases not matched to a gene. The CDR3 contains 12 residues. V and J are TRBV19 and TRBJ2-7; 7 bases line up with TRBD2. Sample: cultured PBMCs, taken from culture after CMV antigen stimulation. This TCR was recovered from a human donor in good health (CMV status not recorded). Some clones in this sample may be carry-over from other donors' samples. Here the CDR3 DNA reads TGTGCCAGTAGTGGGGGGGCCTACGAGCAGTACTTC. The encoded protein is CASSGGAYEQYF.